This entry describes one TCR beta chain. The CDR3 spans 15 residues. Germline CDR1 is MNHEY and CDR2 is SMNVEV (reference sequence). V shed 3 bases and J shed 3 bases, with 12 bases lying between them. This record belongs to a study of blood T cell repertoires in COVID-19. Produced via immunoSEQ multiplex PCR; TCRdb's table is partial and in-frame only. The table lists about 480,000 clones, 80% to 90% of them singletons, with about 1% in the top ten. The TCR sequence derives from a young man with COVID-19, enrolled during active disease. The sample consisted of peripheral blood. The chain employs TRBV27 and TRBJ2-1, with D maybe TRBD1 (6 bases). The CDR3 DNA reads TGTGCCAGCAGTTTCCGGGACACCCACTACAATGAGCAGTTCTTC. Translated: CASSFRDTHYNEQFF.